Below are 31 T cell receptor beta chains sequenced from a single sample in a study of blood T cells in healthy people across ages. A second PCR, run for roughly 7 to 12 cycles, used a sample-barcoded 5' primer plus a J-beta primer mix. TCRdb called the 5' RACE reads again in MiXCR, with one record for every CDR3 protein. Found here are roughly 800,000 distinct CDR3 sequences, nearly 60% of them singletons; the top ten hold about 20%. Material for sequencing was blood. The origin of the receptors is a man younger than 45 in good health.

CDR3 region: CASSFGVGNGYTF. The CDR3 DNA is TGTGCCAGCAGTTTCGGTGTAGGGAACGGCTACACCTTC. The chain couples TRBV27 to TRBJ1-2; no definite D call. The V and J ends lost 3 bases and 8 bases respectively, with 13 bases between them. The length of the CDR3 is 13 residues. Germline V CDR1 and CDR2: MNHEY, SMNVEV (reference sequence).

V gene TRBV28 combines with J gene TRBJ2-3; the D gene is possibly TRBD1 (6 bases). The CDR3 spans 13 residues. Germline V CDR1 and CDR2: MDHEN, SYDVKM. Between the trimmed V and J ends, which lost 8 bases and 6 bases, there was a span of 15 bases. The CDR3 region has the DNA TGTGCCAGCCTCGCAGGGGCCCTCGATACGCAGTATTTT. Protein sequence: CASLAGALDTQYF.

This clonotype was counted a few times. This chain uses TRBV18 with TRBJ2-3; D is perhaps TRBD1 or TRBD2 (5 bases each). Trimming left V 0 bases short and J 0 bases short, with 10 bases between. Germline V gene lookup returns CDR1 KGHSH and CDR2 LQKENI. The CDR3 contains 16 residues. The CDR3 region has the DNA TGTGCCAGCTCACCACCCGGGACCTCTAGCACAGATACGCAGTATTTT. This codes for CASSPPGTSSTDTQYF.

V and J are TRBV28 and TRBJ2-7; 8 nucleotides line up with TRBD1. The CDR3 covers 14 residues. Germline V gives CDR1 MDHEN, CDR2 SYDVKM. J gave up 2 bases and V 6 bases, and 6 bases lay outside the gene matches. CDR3 DNA: TGTGCCAGCAGCGGACAGGGAAGAACCTACGAGCAGTACTTC. It is translated as CASSGQGRTYEQYF.

The chain has TRBV13 and TRBJ2-4; tentatively, D is TRBD2 (7 bases). Germline CDR1 reads PRHDT; CDR2 reads FYEKMQ (reference sequence). The V end was cut by 5 bases, the J end by 2 bases, with 16 bases between. The CDR3 contains 16 residues. The CDR3 sequence: CASSRRGGKTKNIQYF. The CDR3 DNA reads TGTGCCAGCAGCCGGAGGGGGGGTAAGACCAAAAACATTCAGTACTTC.

V is TRBV11-2 and J is TRBJ2-5; 9 bases are shared with TRBD2. The J call may be in error: the DNA end matches TRBJ2-7 better. This CDR3 spans 14 amino acids. Per germline, CDR1 SGHAT and CDR2 FQNNGV. Here the CDR3 reads CASKPGTSFHEQYF. The CDR3 coding sequence is TGTGCCAGCAAACCGGGGACTAGCTTCCACGAGCAGTACTTC.

This clonotype showed up just a few times. This sequence joins TRBV12-3 or TRBV12-4 and TRBJ2-7; 11 nucleotides align to TRBD2. Trimming removed 6 bases from V and 4 bases from J; junction bases left unmatched: 2. The CDR3 covers 13 residues. Here the CDR3 reads CASRTSGGYEQYF. The DNA for the CDR3 is TGTGCCAGCAGAACTAGCGGGGGATACGAGCAGTACTTC.

This clonotype was detected a few times. This chain joins TRBV4-2 and TRBJ2-7; D assignment may be TRBD1 or TRBD2 (5 bases each). V was trimmed by 1 base and J by 0 bases, leaving 13 bases between them. The CDR3 consists of 16 residues. CDR1 is LGHNA and CDR2 is YNFKEQ in the germline V gene. In nucleotides, the CDR3 is TGTGCCAGCAGCCAAGGCCGGGGCCAGCCCTCCTACGAGCAGTACTTC. It specifies CASSQGRGQPSYEQYF.

The chain employs TRBV20-1 and TRBJ1-2; D gene unclear. V was trimmed by 6 bases and J by 1 base, leaving 15 bases between them. This CDR3 contains 14 residues. The germline V gene encodes CDR1 DFQATT and CDR2 SNEGSKA (reference sequence). The CDR3 coding sequence is TGCAGTGCCGGCGCGGGGTTGAATAACTATGGCTACACCTTC. Amino acid sequence: CSAGAGLNNYGYTF.

This clonotype has just one count. The chain couples TRBV6-2 or TRBV6-3 to TRBJ1-5; D is undetermined. CDR1 is MNHEY and CDR2 is SVGEGT in the germline V gene. This CDR3 has 16 residues. V lost 7 bases to trimming and J lost 9 bases, with 25 bases between them. Written as DNA, the CDR3 is TGTGCCAGCACTAAATCGAGGTCGGTTCCCCCACGGCCCCAGCATTTT. Its translation is CASTKSRSVPPRPQHF.

V is TRBV20-1 and J is TRBJ2-1; a weak D match, TRBD2 (7 bases). Germline CDR1 DFQATT, CDR2 SNEGSKA (reference sequence). V was cut by 0 bases and J by 7 bases, with 16 bases left in between. The CDR3 length is 15 residues. The CDR3 bases are TGCAGTGCTAGAGATCCTCGGGGGGCGGAAAATGAGCAGTTCTTC. Its translation is CSARDPRGAENEQFF.

The gene calls are TRBV28 and TRBJ2-3; D is ambiguous. The CDR3 runs to 17 residues. The V end lost 4 bases, the J end lost 4 bases, and 21 bases lay between the germline ends. Germline assignment: CDR1 MDHEN and CDR2 SYDVKM. This CDR3 reads CASSYPRGRSMADTQYF. As DNA, the CDR3 is TGTGCCAGCAGTTATCCCCGCGGACGGTCGATGGCAGATACGCAGTATTTT.

This chain uses TRBV10-3 with TRBJ2-1; D assignment may be TRBD1 or TRBD2 (5 bases each). The V gene lost 6 bases and the J gene lost 2 bases, with 14 bases spanning the gap. This CDR3 comprises 15 residues. Per the germline V gene, CDR1 is ENHRY and CDR2 is SYGVKD. CDR3 in amino acids: CAIRGPGNTYNEQFF. The CDR3 region has the DNA TGTGCCATCAGGGGACCCGGGAATACCTACAATGAGCAGTTCTTC.

The chain has TRBV20-1 and TRBJ1-2; D is possibly TRBD1 (5 bases). The CDR3 has 15 amino acids. The ends were cut back, 6 bases at V and 4 bases at J, with 21 bases in the middle. CDR1 is DFQATT and CDR2 is SNEGSKA in the germline V gene (reference sequence). The CDR3 region is CSAKMQGAPTYGYTF. The CDR3 bases are TGCAGTGCAAAAATGCAGGGCGCCCCGACCTATGGCTACACCTTC.

J is TRBJ1-6 and V is TRBV6-1; D is ambiguous. Germline values: CDR1 MNHNS, CDR2 SASEGT. V gave up 7 bases and J gave up 0 bases, with 16 bases separating them. The CDR3 has 17 residues. The CDR3 nucleotides are TGTGCCAGCATGGAAAGCCTGACCAGCTCCTATAATTCACCCCTCCACTTT. It encodes CASMESLTSSYNSPLHF.

The V call is TRBV28, the J call TRBJ2-1; 9 nucleotides agree with TRBD1. This CDR3 has 20 amino acids. With V trimmed by 3 bases and J by 5 bases, 20 bases remained unmatched. Germline V gene sequence: CDR1 MDHEN, CDR2 SYDVKM. CDR3 protein: CASSFWGTGTSERRDNEQFF. The CDR3 DNA reads as TGTGCCAGCAGTTTTTGGGGGACAGGGACGAGCGAGAGGAGGGACAATGAGCAGTTCTTC.

The V call is TRBV10-3, the J call TRBJ1-2; no reliable D call. V lost 0 bases to trimming and J lost 7 bases, with 6 bases between them. Germline loops: CDR1 ENHRY, CDR2 SYGVKD. The CDR3 consists of 12 residues. Written as DNA, the CDR3 is TGTGCCATCAGTGAGTCGAAAGCTGGCTACACCTTC. Protein sequence: CAISESKAGYTF.

This clonotype was counted a few times. The V call is TRBV15, the J call TRBJ2-5; 7 bases match TRBD1. This CDR3 is built from 14 residues. After removal of 5 bases from V and 4 bases from J, the junction contained 7 bases not matched to a gene. Germline V gives CDR1 LNHNV, CDR2 YYDKDF (reference sequence). The CDR3 nucleotides read TGTGCCACCAGCGGACGGGACAGAGGAGAGACCCAGTACTTC. This gives the protein CATSGRDRGETQYF.

This clonotype was detected a few times. The chain couples TRBV7-2 to TRBJ2-6, with TRBD1 identical over 9 bases. Germline V gene data show CDR1 as SGHTA and CDR2 as FQGNSA. There are 20 residues in the CDR3. V gave up 2 bases and J gave up 0 bases; unmatched junction bases: 11. The CDR3 nucleotides are TGTGCCAGCAGCTTAAAGTCGGGGACAGGGACCCGCTCTGGGGCCAACGTCCTGACTTTC. Translated, it gives CASSLKSGTGTRSGANVLTF.

The CDR3 is CASSLSGGGAEQYF. The CDR3 DNA reads as TGTGCCAGCAGTTTATCGGGGGGAGGGGCCGAGCAGTACTTC. This chain uses TRBV27 with TRBJ2-5, with 7 nucleotides matching TRBD2. The J call may not be correct, given that the DNA end is closer to TRBJ2-7. The CDR3 covers 14 residues. Per germline, CDR1 MNHEY and CDR2 SMNVEV (reference sequence).

The chain employs TRBV5-1 and TRBJ1-1; D not resolved. Trimming cost V 7 bases and J 0 bases, with 13 bases left between them. Germline loops: CDR1 SGHRS, CDR2 YFSETQ. This CDR3 has 14 amino acids. CDR3 sequence (DNA): TGCGCCAGCTTCCAGTCGGGCATGAACACTGAAGCTTTCTTT. Translation: CASFQSGMNTEAFF.

This clonotype was detected many times. The chain couples TRBV4-3 to TRBJ1-5, with no clear D. Germline lookup yields CDR1 LGHNA and CDR2 YSLEER. This CDR3 is 13 amino acids long. Trimming left V 1 base short and J 4 bases short, with 5 bases between. For the CDR3, the DNA is TGCGCCAGCAGCCAAGTTGAGAATCAGCCCCAGCATTTT. Amino acid sequence: CASSQVENQPQHF.

In this sample, this clonotype turned up a few times. The rearrangement links TRBV27 to TRBJ1-1; D call uncertain. The CDR3 covers 14 residues. The germline gives CDR1 MNHEY, CDR2 SMNVEV (reference sequence). The ends were cut back, 3 bases at V and 6 bases at J, with 14 bases in the middle. The CDR3 nucleotides read TGTGCCAGCAGTTTTGGAGGGTCGCGGGCTGAAGCTTTCTTT. This encodes CASSFGGSRAEAFF.

About this clonotype itself: An end of the junction does not agree with germline; a read error may underlie this. This chain links TRBV5-1 with TRBJ2-2; no firm D call. The CDR3 consists of 14 residues. Germline V gene lookup returns CDR1 SGHRS and CDR2 YFSETQ. For the CDR3, the DNA is TGCGCCGGCAGCTTGGCTTTGGAAACCGGGGAGCTGTTTTTT. It codes for CAGSLALETGELFF.

This sequence joins TRBV5-1 and TRBJ1-2; D gene uncertain. V lost 6 bases and J lost 6, with 18 bases in between. The germline CDR1 and CDR2 sequences are SGHRS and YFSETQ. The CDR3 extends over 14 amino acids. DNA of the CDR3: TGCGCCAGCACCCCGACGGAAGGATACCATGGCTACACCTTC. Amino acid sequence: CASTPTEGYHGYTF.

This clonotype was seen a handful of times. The genes are TRBV28 and TRBJ2-5; 12 bases are a match to TRBD2. There are 18 residues in the CDR3. The J segment lost 11 bases and the V segment lost 6 bases, leaving 22 bases of the junction unmatched. Germline V gene sequence: CDR1 MDHEN, CDR2 SYDVKM. The CDR3 sequence: CASSQAVGTSGRHVEQYF. The CDR3, as DNA: TGTGCCAGCAGCCAAGCTGTCGGGACTAGCGGGCGACACGTGGAGCAGTACTTC.

This clonotype was detected a few times. In DNA form, the CDR3 reads TGTGCCAGCAGTTCACAGGGCTTTGGGGCCAACGTCCTGACTTTC. It translates to CASSSQGFGANVLTF. The chain joins TRBV12-3 or TRBV12-4 to TRBJ2-6, with D perhaps TRBD1 (6 bases). The CDR3 contains 15 residues. V was cut by 4 bases and J by 3 bases, with 10 bases left in between.

This clonotype occurred once. This sequence joins TRBV12-3 or TRBV12-4 and TRBJ2-3; D remains ambiguous. Trimming cost V 6 bases and J 0 bases, with 7 bases left between them. The CDR3 consists of 13 residues. CDR3: CASRVISTDTQYF. CDR3 in DNA: TGTGCCAGCAGGGTCATCAGCACAGATACGCAGTATTTT.

V is TRBV28 and J is TRBJ2-5; D remains unclear. The J call may be mistaken, given a closer DNA end match to TRBJ2-7. The CDR3 is 13 amino acids. Germline CDR1 is MDHEN and CDR2 is SYDVKM. The CDR3 loop reads CASSQRAPYEQYF. The CDR3, as DNA: TGTGCCAGCAGTCAACGTGCCCCCTACGAGCAGTACTTC.

The chain recombines TRBV12-3 or TRBV12-4 with TRBJ1-2, with D unclear. V was trimmed by 2 bases and J by 4 bases, leaving 5 bases between them. This CDR3 comprises 12 residues. The CDR3 DNA reads as TGTGCCAGCAGTTTAAATACCTATGGCTACACCTTC. It codes for CASSLNTYGYTF.

This sequence joins TRBV20-1 and TRBJ1-1, with D perhaps TRBD1 (6 bases). The V gene's germline CDR1 is DFQATT and CDR2 SNEGSKA (reference sequence). The CDR3 is 14 residues long. Deletions cut 2 bases from V and 1 base from J, with 11 bases between. DNA for the CDR3: TGCAGTGCTAGAAACGGACAGTCGAACACTGAAGCTTTCTTT. Residues: CSARNGQSNTEAFF.